This T cell receptor beta chain comes out of a study of blood T cell repertoires in COVID-19. About the research overall: Samples came from the United States, Italy and Spain, spanning acute and convalescent COVID-19.

As originally analysed: Researchers report that nucleated cell counts were estimated from reference gene primer amplification. TCRdb keeps only in-frame clones here, not all; method: immunoSEQ multiplex PCR. V and J calls plus clone size are reproduced from that table; the DNA served to infer D and trimming. This sample has roughly 250,000 clones, with 91% found just once. Germline CDR1 MGHRA, CDR2 YSYEKL. The CDR3 sequence is 13 residues long. Unmatched junction bases numbered 2, after V lost 5 bases and J lost 6 bases. Those enrolled in Seattle joined during active infection and were followed longitudinally afterward.

The sequence derives from a person under 30 with COVID-19, enrolled during active disease. The sequenced sample consisted of peripheral blood. This sequence joins TRBV4-1 and TRBJ2-1; 9 nucleotides match TRBD2. DNA of the CDR3: TGCGCCAGCAGCTTTAGCGGGAGCAATGAGCAGTTCTTC. Translation: CASSFSGSNEQFF.